The 14 T cell receptor beta chains listed next were all sequenced from one sample in a study of identical twins. TCRdb analysed the 5' RACE reads with MiXCR anew, one entry per CDR3 protein. This table holds 1.5 million to 2 million distinct CDR3 sequences, 32% found once. The sequencing sample was made of cord blood. The origin of the receptors is a newborn girl in good health.

In this sample, this clonotype turned up once. The V gene is TRBV7-2, the J gene TRBJ2-7, with 11 bases lining up with TRBD2. J lost 7 bases, V lost 4 bases, and 12 bases had no gene match. Germline loops: CDR1 SGHTA, CDR2 FQGNSA. The CDR3 sequence is 16 residues long. CDR3 residues: CASSSKLAGVRNEQYF. Here the CDR3 DNA reads TGTGCCAGCAGCTCCAAACTAGCGGGAGTAAGGAATGAGCAGTACTTC.

V is TRBV27 and J is TRBJ1-1; D ambiguous. Trimming left V 4 bases short and J 4 bases short, with 13 bases between. The CDR3 runs to 14 residues. CDR1 is MNHEY, CDR2 SMNVEV, per germline (reference sequence). The CDR3: CASSSGGRSTEAFF. In DNA form, the CDR3 reads TGTGCCAGCAGTTCGGGAGGCCGGAGCACTGAAGCTTTCTTT.

V gene TRBV20-1 combines with J gene TRBJ2-1, with 8 bases lining up with TRBD2. The germline CDR1 and CDR2 sequences are DFQATT and SNEGSKA (reference sequence). This CDR3 is 15 amino acids long. V lost 3 bases, J lost 9 bases, and 13 bases stayed unmatched. For the CDR3, the DNA is TGCAGTGCTAGCCTGACAGAAGGACTAGCTAGTGAGCAGTTCTTC. This codes for CSASLTEGLASEQFF.

The chain uses TRBV18 and TRBJ2-5; D is possibly TRBD1 (6 bases). The CDR3 covers 15 residues. The V gene's germline CDR1 is KGHSH and CDR2 LQKENI. V was cut by 2 bases and J by 2 bases, with 12 bases left in between. CDR3 amino acids: CASSPVTGKQETQYF. CDR3 nucleotides: TGTGCCAGCTCACCAGTGACAGGAAAGCAAGAGACCCAGTACTTC.

Ten or more counts support this clonotype. The chain joins TRBV6-1 to TRBJ2-3; weak D call: TRBD1 (6 bases). Deletions cut 5 bases from V and 5 bases from J, with 14 bases between. There are 14 residues in the CDR3. CDR1 and CDR2 from the germline V gene are MNHNS and SASEGT. The DNA of the CDR3 is TGTGCCAGCAGTCCGGACAGAGAAAAAGATACGCAGTATTTT. It is translated as CASSPDREKDTQYF.

In this sample, this clonotype turned up once. Here the CDR3 reads CASSSGGHNTEAFF. The DNA for the CDR3 is TGTGCCAGCAGCTCCGGAGGACACAACACTGAAGCTTTCTTT. The chain is built from TRBV11-2 and TRBJ1-1, with a possible D match to TRBD1 (5 bases). The CDR3 runs 14 residues. V lost 4 bases, J lost 2 bases, and 11 bases lay in between. CDR1 is SGHAT and CDR2 is FQNNGV in the germline V gene.

V usage is TRBV20-1 and J usage is TRBJ2-4; tentatively, D is TRBD2 (6 bases). This CDR3 has 14 amino acids. Germline-derived CDR1 and CDR2 are DFQATT and SNEGSKA (reference sequence). Trimming left V 4 bases short and J 1 base short, with 11 bases between. The CDR3 nucleotides are TGCAGTGCTACCCTCCGGGGGGCCAAAAACATTCAGTACTTC. This encodes CSATLRGAKNIQYF.

This clonotype turned up a few times. The rearrangement uses TRBV24-1 and TRBJ2-1; 7 bases are a match to TRBD1. Trimming removed 3 bases from V and 6 bases from J; junction bases left unmatched: 4. Germline values: CDR1 KGHDR, CDR2 SFDVKD. The CDR3 loop spans 14 amino acids. The CDR3 region is CATSDASGGNEQFF. The CDR3 nucleotides are TGTGCCACCAGTGATGCCTCAGGGGGCAATGAGCAGTTCTTC.

J is TRBJ1-6 and V is TRBV4-1, with D unresolved. V lost 5 bases and J lost 6, with 14 bases in between. CDR3 size: 15 residues. CDR1 and CDR2 (germline): MGHRA, YSYEKL. This CDR3 reads CASSGETTLNSPLHF. CDR3 nucleotide sequence: TGCGCCAGCAGCGGAGAGACAACGCTTAATTCACCCCTCCACTTT.

The V and J genes are TRBV6-1 and TRBJ2-5, with 16 nucleotides matching TRBD2. Germline CDR1 MNHNS, CDR2 SASEGT. V was pared by 2 bases and J by 13 bases, with 19 bases of the junction left unmatched. The CDR3 contains 19 residues. CDR3 protein: CASSEFSGTSGGVLNERYF. As DNA, the CDR3 is TGTGCCAGCAGTGAATTCTCTGGGACTAGCGGGGGGGTTTTGAATGAGCGGTACTTC.

This clonotype was seen only once. CDR3 sequence: CSATTGANVLTF. DNA of the CDR3: TGCAGTGCTACAACTGGGGCCAACGTCCTGACTTTC. The chain is built from TRBV20-1 and TRBJ2-6; D remains ambiguous. The CDR3 runs to 12 residues. From germline, CDR1 is DFQATT and CDR2 SNEGSKA (reference sequence). The ends were cut back, 4 bases at V and 2 bases at J, with 3 bases in the middle.

V is TRBV7-8 and J is TRBJ2-1; D is uncertain. V was cut by 5 bases and J by 12 bases, with 17 bases left in between. The CDR3 is made up of 13 amino acids. Germline CDR1 is SGHVS and CDR2 is FQNEAQ. The CDR3 sequence: CASSADGAQAQFF. In DNA, the CDR3 is TGTGCCAGCAGCGCGGACGGAGCTCAAGCGCAGTTCTTC.

This clonotype was recorded a few times. The J gene is TRBJ2-1, the V gene TRBV3-1, with 10 bases lining up with TRBD2. The CDR3 contains 18 residues. Per germline, CDR1 LGHDT and CDR2 YNNKEL (reference sequence). After removal of 0 bases from V and 1 base from J, the junction contained 6 bases not matched to a gene. The CDR3 sequence is CASSQDSAAGGSYNEQFF. The CDR3 DNA reads TGTGCCAGCAGCCAAGATTCCGCAGCGGGAGGGTCCTACAATGAGCAGTTCTTC.

The V gene is TRBV27, the J gene TRBJ2-5; 9 bases are a match to TRBD2. Looked up from germline, CDR1 is MNHEY and CDR2 is SMNVEV (reference sequence). Trimming cost V 6 bases and J 5 bases; bases outside gene matches: 16. The CDR3 length is 17 residues. The CDR3: CASSRMTRGTSRETQYF. The CDR3 nucleotides are TGTGCCAGCAGCCGCATGACTCGAGGGACTAGCCGCGAGACCCAGTACTTC.